This T cell receptor beta chain appears in the sequencing data of a study of early T cells in non-severe SARS-CoV-2 infection. About the study: Bulk RNA from unsorted whole blood was sequenced; chains were unpaired. Points from the study as a whole: In VDJdb matching, anti-spike CD8 responses were favored while private and CD4 specificities went missing.

Germline CDR1 reads SGHTA; CDR2 reads FQGNSA. The ends lost 5 bases at V and 1 base at J; junction bases unmatched: 7. CDR3 length equals 17 residues. Ten or more counts support this clonotype. Its specificity is unknown. MiXCR, run by TCRdb on the 5' RACE reads, gives a single entry per CDR3 protein. The repertoire includes fewer than 55,000 distinct CDR3 sequences, roughly 11% of them detected once, and less than 15% sits in the top ten. The sample consisted of whole blood. V and J are TRBV7-2 and TRBJ2-1; 11 positions agree with TRBD2. This TCR came from an adult who was a healthcare worker with PCR-confirmed SARS-CoV-2 infection or an uninfected control (not recorded which). The CDR3 DNA follows: TGTGCCAGCAGCACAACTAGCGGGAGAGGATCCTACAATGAGCAGTTCTTC. It is translated as CASSTTSGRGSYNEQFF.